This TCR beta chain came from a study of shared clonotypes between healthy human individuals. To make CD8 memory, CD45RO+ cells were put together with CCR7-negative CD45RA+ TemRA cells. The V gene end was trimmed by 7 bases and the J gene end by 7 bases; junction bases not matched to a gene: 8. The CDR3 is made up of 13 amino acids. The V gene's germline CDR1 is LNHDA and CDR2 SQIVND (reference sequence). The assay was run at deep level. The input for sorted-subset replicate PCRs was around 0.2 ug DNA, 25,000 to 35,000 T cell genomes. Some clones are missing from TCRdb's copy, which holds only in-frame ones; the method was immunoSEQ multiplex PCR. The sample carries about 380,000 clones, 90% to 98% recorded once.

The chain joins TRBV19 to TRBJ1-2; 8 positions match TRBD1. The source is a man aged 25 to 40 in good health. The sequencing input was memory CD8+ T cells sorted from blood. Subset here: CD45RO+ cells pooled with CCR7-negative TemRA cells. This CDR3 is CASIRQGWSGYTF. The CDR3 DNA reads TGTGCCAGTATCAGACAGGGGTGGAGTGGCTACACCTTC.